This TCR beta chain was sequenced in a study of blood T cell repertoires in COVID-19. Study-level information: Both acute and convalescent COVID-19 samples were obtained from the United States, Italy and Spain.

This clone was found once. Those enrolled, adults aged roughly 18 to 90 years, came from about two dozen US areas. Cohorts were determined from participant-reported clinical history. Germline CDR1 and CDR2: MDHEN and SYDVKM. V was clipped by 7 bases and J by 6 bases, with 13 bases between them. This CDR3 region has 12 residues. Study processing details: Amplified reference gene primers provided the basis for estimating nucleated cell counts. Generated by immunoSEQ multiplex PCR, the TCRdb table keeps only in-frame clones and is missing some. V and J calls and clone size follow that table, whereas D and trimming were derived from the DNA. The sample holds fewer than 300,000 clones, 75% to 95% seen once.

Sequencing was carried out using PBMCs or T cells enriched from blood (not recorded which). This sequence was found in a woman in her thirties who had recovered from COVID-19. V is TRBV28 and J is TRBJ2-7; the D gene is possibly TRBD2 (6 bases). The chain's CDR3 is CASTGTAFEQYF. The CDR3 DNA follows: TGTGCCAGCACCGGGACTGCCTTCGAGCAGTACTTC.